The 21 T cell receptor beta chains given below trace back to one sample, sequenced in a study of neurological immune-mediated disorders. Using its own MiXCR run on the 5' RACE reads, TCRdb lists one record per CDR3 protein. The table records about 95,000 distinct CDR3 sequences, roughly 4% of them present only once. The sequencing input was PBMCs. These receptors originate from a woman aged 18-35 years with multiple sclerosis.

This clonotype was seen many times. The DNA for the CDR3 is TGCAGTGCTTATGACAGGGCGAACTCACCCCTCCACTTT. Translated, it gives CSAYDRANSPLHF. This chain links TRBV20-1 with TRBJ1-6; TRBD1 matches at 7 bases. Trimming removed 5 bases from V and 10 bases from J; junction bases left unmatched: 8. The CDR3 contains 13 residues. Germline CDR1 is DFQATT and CDR2 is SNEGSKA (reference sequence).

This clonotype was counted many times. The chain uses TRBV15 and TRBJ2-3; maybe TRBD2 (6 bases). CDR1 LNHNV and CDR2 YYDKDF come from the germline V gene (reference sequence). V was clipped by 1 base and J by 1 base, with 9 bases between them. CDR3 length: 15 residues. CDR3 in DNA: TGTGCCACCAGCAGAGTCGGGAGTGGCACAGATACGCAGTATTTT. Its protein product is CATSRVGSGTDTQYF.

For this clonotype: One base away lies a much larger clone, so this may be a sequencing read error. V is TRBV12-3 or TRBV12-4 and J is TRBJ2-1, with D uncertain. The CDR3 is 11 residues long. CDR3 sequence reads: CVSTGDNEQFF. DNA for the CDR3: TGTGTCAGCACTGGAGACAATGAGCAGTTCTTC.

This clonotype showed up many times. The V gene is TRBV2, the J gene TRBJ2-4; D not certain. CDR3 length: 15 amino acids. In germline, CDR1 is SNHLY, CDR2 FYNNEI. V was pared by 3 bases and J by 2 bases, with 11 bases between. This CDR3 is CASSEVGLSKNIQYF. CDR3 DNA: TGTGCCAGCAGTGAGGTTGGCTTGTCCAAAAACATTCAGTACTTC.

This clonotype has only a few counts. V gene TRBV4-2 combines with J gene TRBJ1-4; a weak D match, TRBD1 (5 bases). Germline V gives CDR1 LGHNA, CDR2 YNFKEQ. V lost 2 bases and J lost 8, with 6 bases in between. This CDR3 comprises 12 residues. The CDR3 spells CASSQNREKLFF. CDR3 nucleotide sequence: TGTGCCAGCAGCCAAAACAGGGAAAAACTGTTTTTT.

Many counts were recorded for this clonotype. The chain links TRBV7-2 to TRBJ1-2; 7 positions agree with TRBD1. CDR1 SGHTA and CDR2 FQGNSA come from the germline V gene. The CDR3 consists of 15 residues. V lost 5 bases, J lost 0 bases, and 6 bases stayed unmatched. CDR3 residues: CASSTQGGANYGYTF. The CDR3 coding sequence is TGTGCCAGCAGCACCCAGGGGGGAGCTAACTATGGCTACACCTTC.

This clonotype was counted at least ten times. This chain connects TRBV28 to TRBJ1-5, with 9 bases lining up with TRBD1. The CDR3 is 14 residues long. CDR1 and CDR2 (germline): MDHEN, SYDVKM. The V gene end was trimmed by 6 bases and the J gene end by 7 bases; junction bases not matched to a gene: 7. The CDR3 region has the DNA TGTGCCAGCAGGAACAGGGGGCTCTGGCAGCCCCAGCATTTT. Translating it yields CASRNRGLWQPQHF. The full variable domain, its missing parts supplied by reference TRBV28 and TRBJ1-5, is DVKVTQSSRYLVKRTGEKVFLECVQDMDHENMFWYRQDPGLGLRLIYFSYDVKMKEKGDIPEGYSVSREKKERFSLILESASTNQTSMYLCASRNRGLWQPQHFGDGTRLSIL.

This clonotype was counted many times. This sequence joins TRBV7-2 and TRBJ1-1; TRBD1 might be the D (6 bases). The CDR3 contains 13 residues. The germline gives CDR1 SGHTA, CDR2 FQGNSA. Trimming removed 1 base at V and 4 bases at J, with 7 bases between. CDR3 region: CASSLGGATEAFF. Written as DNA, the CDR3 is TGTGCCAGCAGCTTAGGGGGGGCCACTGAAGCTTTCTTT.

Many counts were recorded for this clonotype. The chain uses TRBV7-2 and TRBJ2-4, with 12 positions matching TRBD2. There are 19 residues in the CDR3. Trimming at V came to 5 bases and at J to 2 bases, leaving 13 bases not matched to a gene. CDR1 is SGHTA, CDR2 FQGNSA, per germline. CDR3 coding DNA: TGTGCCAGCAGCCCCTACTACAGACTAGCGGGAGTTTCCAAAAACATTCAGTACTTC. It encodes CASSPYYRLAGVSKNIQYF.

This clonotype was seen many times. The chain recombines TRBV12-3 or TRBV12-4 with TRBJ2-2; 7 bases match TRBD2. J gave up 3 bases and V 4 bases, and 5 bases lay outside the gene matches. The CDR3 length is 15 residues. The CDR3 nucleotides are TGTGCCAGCAGTTCCAGCGGGAAAGACACCGGGGAGCTGTTTTTT. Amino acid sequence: CASSSSGKDTGELFF.

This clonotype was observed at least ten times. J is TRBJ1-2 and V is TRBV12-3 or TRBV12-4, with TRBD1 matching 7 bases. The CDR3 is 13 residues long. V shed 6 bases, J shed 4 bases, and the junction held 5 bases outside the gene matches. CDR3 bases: TGTGCCAGCAGCCACAGGGGAAGCTATGGCTACACCTTC. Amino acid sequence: CASSHRGSYGYTF.

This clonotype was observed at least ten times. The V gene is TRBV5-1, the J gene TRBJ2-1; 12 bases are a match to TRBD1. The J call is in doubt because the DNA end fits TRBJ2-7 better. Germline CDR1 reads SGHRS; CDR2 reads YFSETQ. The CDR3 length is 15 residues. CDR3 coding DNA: TGCGCCAGCAGCTCCGGGACAGGGGGCTTCAATGAGCAGTACTTC. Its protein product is CASSSGTGGFNEQYF.

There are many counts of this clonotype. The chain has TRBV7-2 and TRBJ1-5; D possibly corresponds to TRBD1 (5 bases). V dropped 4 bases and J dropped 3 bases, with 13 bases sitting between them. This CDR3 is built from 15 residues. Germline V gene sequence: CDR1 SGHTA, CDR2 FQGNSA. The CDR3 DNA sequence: TGTGCCAGCAGCTCGAAGACAGTTTCCAATCAGCCCCAGCATTTT. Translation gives CASSSKTVSNQPQHF.

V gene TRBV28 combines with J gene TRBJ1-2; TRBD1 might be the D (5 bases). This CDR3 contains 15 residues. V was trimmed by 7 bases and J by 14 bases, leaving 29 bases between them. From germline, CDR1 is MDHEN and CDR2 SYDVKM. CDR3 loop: CASTTVGGEPYGQTF. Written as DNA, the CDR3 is TGTGCCAGCACCACCGTTGGGGGGGAGCCCTATGGCCAAACCTTC.

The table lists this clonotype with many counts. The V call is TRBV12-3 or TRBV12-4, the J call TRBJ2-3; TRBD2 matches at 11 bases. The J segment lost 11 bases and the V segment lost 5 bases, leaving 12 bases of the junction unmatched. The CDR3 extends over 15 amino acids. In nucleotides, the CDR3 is TGTGCCAGCAGTGCCCTCGGGACTAGCGGCTTTATGCAGTATTTT. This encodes CASSALGTSGFMQYF.

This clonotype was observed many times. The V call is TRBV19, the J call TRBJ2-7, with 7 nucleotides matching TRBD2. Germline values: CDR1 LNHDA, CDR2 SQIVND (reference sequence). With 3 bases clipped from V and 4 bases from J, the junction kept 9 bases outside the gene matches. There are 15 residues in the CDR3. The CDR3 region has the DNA TGTGCCAGTAGTATCAGCGGGACTCGGTGGTACGAGCAGTACTTC. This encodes CASSISGTRWYEQYF.

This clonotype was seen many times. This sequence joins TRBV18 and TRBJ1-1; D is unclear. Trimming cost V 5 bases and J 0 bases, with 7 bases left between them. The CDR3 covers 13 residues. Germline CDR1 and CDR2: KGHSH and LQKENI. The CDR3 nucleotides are TGTGCCAGCTCAGCGGACTTGAACACTGAAGCTTTCTTT. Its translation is CASSADLNTEAFF.

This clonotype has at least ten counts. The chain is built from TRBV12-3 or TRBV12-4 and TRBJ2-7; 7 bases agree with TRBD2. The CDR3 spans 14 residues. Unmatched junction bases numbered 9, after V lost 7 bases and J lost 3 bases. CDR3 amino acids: CASTPGLGDYEQYF. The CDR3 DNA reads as TGTGCCAGCACTCCCGGACTAGGAGACTACGAGCAGTACTTC.

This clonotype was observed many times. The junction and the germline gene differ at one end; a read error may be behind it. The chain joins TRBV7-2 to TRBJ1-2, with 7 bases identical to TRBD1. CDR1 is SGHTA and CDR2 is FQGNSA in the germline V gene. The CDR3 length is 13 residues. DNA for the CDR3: TGTGCCAGCAGCTTCCGGACAGGCGACCCGCTAGACTTC. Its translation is CASSFRTGDPLDF.

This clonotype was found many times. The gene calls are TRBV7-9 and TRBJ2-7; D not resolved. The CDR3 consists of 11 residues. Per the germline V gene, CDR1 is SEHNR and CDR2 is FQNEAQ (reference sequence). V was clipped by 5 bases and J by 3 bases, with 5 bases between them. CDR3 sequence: CASSEDYEQYF. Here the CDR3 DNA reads TGTGCCAGCAGCGAAGACTACGAGCAGTACTTC. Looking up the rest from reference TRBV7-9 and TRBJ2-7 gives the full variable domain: DTGVSQNPRHKITKRGQNVTFRCDPISEHNRLYWYRQTLGQGPEFLTYFQNEAQLEKSRLLSDRFSAERPKGSFSTLEIQRTEQGDSAMYLCASSEDYEQYFGPGTRLTVT.

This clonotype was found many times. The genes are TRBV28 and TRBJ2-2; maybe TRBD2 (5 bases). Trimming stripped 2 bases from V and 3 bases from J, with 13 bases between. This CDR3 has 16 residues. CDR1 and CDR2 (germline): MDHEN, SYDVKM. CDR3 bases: TGTGCCAGCAGTTTAGCCCTTCCGGGGTACACCGGGGAGCTGTTTTTT. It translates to CASSLALPGYTGELFF.